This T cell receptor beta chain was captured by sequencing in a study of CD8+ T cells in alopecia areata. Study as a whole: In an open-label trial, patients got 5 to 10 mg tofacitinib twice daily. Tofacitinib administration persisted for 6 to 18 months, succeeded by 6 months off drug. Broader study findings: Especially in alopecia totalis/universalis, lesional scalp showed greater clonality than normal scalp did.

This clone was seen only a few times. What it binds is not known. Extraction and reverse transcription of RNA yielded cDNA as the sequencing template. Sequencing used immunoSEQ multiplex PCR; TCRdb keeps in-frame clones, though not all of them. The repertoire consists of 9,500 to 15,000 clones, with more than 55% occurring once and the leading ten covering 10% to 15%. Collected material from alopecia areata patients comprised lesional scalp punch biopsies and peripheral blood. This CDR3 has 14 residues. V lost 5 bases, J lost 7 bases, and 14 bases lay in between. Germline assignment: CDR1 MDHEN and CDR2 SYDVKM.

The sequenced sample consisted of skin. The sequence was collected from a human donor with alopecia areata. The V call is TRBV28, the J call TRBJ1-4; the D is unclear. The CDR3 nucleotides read TGTGCCAGCAGTCCGGGGAGCGAAGGTGAAAAACTGTTTTTT. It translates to CASSPGSEGEKLFF. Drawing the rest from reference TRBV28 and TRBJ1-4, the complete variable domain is DVKVTQSSRYLVKRTGEKVFLECVQDMDHENMFWYRQDPGLGLRLIYFSYDVKMKEKGDIPEGYSVSREKKERFSLILESASTNQTSMYLCASSPGSEGEKLFFGSGTQLSVL.